This T cell receptor beta chain is from a study of graft-versus-host responses after intestinal transplantation. A word on this clone: Its antigen is undetermined.

Generated by immunoSEQ multiplex PCR, the TCRdb table keeps only in-frame clones and is missing some. The table lists 50,000 to 75,000 clones, 85% to 95% of them singletons. Germline V lookup: CDR1 SGHRS, CDR2 YFSETQ. V shed 0 bases and J shed 6 bases, with 9 bases lying between them. The CDR3 sequence is 13 residues long. The V gene is TRBV5-1, the J gene TRBJ1-2; D perhaps matches TRBD1 (5 bases). This material consisted of unstimulated CD8+ T cells sorted from spleen or lymph node cells, taken before transplant. The TCR was taken from a human donor who was the organ donor for an intestinal transplant. The CDR3 bases are TGCGCCAGCAGCTTGGCGGGGGAAGATGGCTACACCTTC. Its protein product is CASSLAGEDGYTF.